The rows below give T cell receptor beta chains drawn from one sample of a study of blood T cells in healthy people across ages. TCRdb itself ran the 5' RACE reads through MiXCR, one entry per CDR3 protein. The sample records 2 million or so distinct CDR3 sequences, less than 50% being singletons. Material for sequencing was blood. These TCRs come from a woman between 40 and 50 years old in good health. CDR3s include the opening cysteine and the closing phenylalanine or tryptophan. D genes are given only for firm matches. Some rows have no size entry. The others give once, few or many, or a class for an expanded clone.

CDR3nt: TGCAGCGTTGAAGGCTTAAATAGGGACTATACGCAGTATTTT
CDR3aa: CSVEGLNRDYTQYF
abundance: few
d_gene: .
v_gene: TRBV29-1
j_gene: TRBJ2-3

CDR3nt: TGTGCCAGCAGTGGGGACGGTGATAACTATGGCTACACCTTC
CDR3aa: CASSGDGDNYGYTF
abundance: .
d_gene: .
v_gene: TRBV25-1
j_gene: TRBJ1-2

CDR3nt: TGTGCCAGCACCCTCTGGGGGGCGAATGGCTACACCTTC
CDR3aa: CASTLWGANGYTF
abundance: .
d_gene: .
v_gene: TRBV28
j_gene: TRBJ1-2

CDR3nt: TGTGCCAGCAGCGTAGGTAGTGGGGCTGAAGCTTTCTTT
CDR3aa: CASSVGSGAEAFF
abundance: few
d_gene: .
v_gene: TRBV9
j_gene: TRBJ1-1

CDR3nt: TGTGCCAGCAGGGGTGCGTTCTCCTACGAGCAGTACTTC
CDR3aa: CASRGAFSYEQYF
abundance: few
d_gene: .
v_gene: TRBV6-5
j_gene: TRBJ2-7

CDR3nt: TGTGCCAGCAGGGAGGACTATGGCTACACCTTC
CDR3aa: CASREDYGYTF
abundance: few
d_gene: .
v_gene: TRBV2
j_gene: TRBJ1-2

CDR3nt: TGTGCCAGCGCGGGACCCCTCACAACCTACGAGCAGTTCTTC
CDR3aa: CASAGPLTTYEQFF
abundance: .
d_gene: .
v_gene: TRBV7-9
j_gene: TRBJ2-1

CDR3nt: TGCAGTGCTATTCGACAGGGAGGTGGCTACACCTTC
CDR3aa: CSAIRQGGGYTF
abundance: .
d_gene: TRBD1
v_gene: TRBV20-1
j_gene: TRBJ1-2

CDR3nt: TGTGCCAGCTCCCCAAAGCAGAATTACGAGCAGTACTTC
CDR3aa: CASSPKQNYEQYF
abundance: .
d_gene: .
v_gene: TRBV18
j_gene: TRBJ2-7

CDR3nt: TGTGCCTGCAGCTCCTCACAGGGCTACCAAGAGACCCAGTACTTC
CDR3aa: CACSSSQGYQETQYF
abundance: .
d_gene: .
v_gene: TRBV7-8
j_gene: TRBJ2-5

CDR3nt: TGTGCCAGCAGCTTAGTGTCCAGAGACTATATTCAAGAGACCCAGTACTTC
CDR3aa: CASSLVSRDYIQETQYF
abundance: .
d_gene: .
v_gene: TRBV7-6
j_gene: TRBJ2-5

CDR3nt: TGTGCCAGCACCGGGTACAGCGAGGGTCACGGCTACACCTTC
CDR3aa: CASTGYSEGHGYTF
abundance: few
d_gene: .
v_gene: TRBV6-6
j_gene: TRBJ1-2

CDR3nt: TGTGCCAGCAGAGATAAAGGCACCTATGGCTACACCTTC
CDR3aa: CASRDKGTYGYTF
abundance: .
d_gene: .
v_gene: TRBV12-3/TRBV12-4
j_gene: TRBJ1-2

CDR3nt: TGCGCCAGCAGCCAAGAGCTAGCGGGGGGAACGGGTGAGCAGTTCTTC
CDR3aa: CASSQELAGGTGEQFF
abundance: .
d_gene: TRBD2
v_gene: TRBV4-3
j_gene: TRBJ2-1

CDR3nt: TGTGCCAGCAGTCTCGGTCGTAACACAGATACGCAGTATTTT
CDR3aa: CASSLGRNTDTQYF
abundance: many
d_gene: .
v_gene: TRBV7-2
j_gene: TRBJ2-3

CDR3nt: TGTGCCAGCAGCTTAGAAAGGATCGGCGGGACCCAGTACTTC
CDR3aa: CASSLERIGGTQYF
abundance: .
d_gene: .
v_gene: TRBV7-2
j_gene: TRBJ2-5

CDR3nt: TGCAGTGCTAGCGGGGGGACAGGGAATACCTACGAGCAGTACTTC
CDR3aa: CSASGGTGNTYEQYF
abundance: few
d_gene: TRBD1
v_gene: TRBV20-1
j_gene: TRBJ2-7